These T cell receptor beta chains were read from a single sample in a study of shared clonotypes between healthy human individuals. TCRdb's table, derived via immunoSEQ multiplex PCR, lists solely in-frame clones and lacks some. The sample yields just over 2,000,000 clones, about 94% seen once. Sequenced material: naive CD8+ T cells sorted from blood. All receptors derive from a man in his late teens or twenties in good health. Each CDR3 is given with its conserved first and last residue. The D gene is left open where the match is weak. A row's size may be missing; if present it is once, few, many or a size class.

V,J,size,D,CDR3,DNA
TRBV13,TRBJ2-3,.,TRBD2,CASSLGVAGYTDTQYF,TGTGCCAGCAGCTTAGGGGTAGCGGGCTACACAGATACGCAGTATTTT
TRBV29-1,TRBJ2-7,.,.,CSVEDANLEQYF,TGCAGCGTTGAAGACGCGAACTTGGAGCAGTACTTC
TRBV18,TRBJ1-1,.,.,CASSPWAEGYTEAFF,TGTGCCAGCTCACCCTGGGCGGAGGGTTACACTGAAGCTTTCTTT
TRBV10-3,TRBJ2-1,.,TRBD2,CAISGVTGLIDNEQFF,TGTGCCATCAGTGGGGTAACGGGACTAATCGACAATGAGCAGTTCTTC
TRBV2,TRBJ2-1,.,.,CASSERQGYNEQFF,TGTGCCAGCAGTGAGCGGCAGGGGTACAATGAGCAGTTCTTC
TRBV4-1,TRBJ2-5,.,TRBD2,CASSLLAGGPETQYF,TGCGCCAGCAGCCTATTAGCGGGAGGGCCGGAGACCCAGTACTTC
TRBV7-9,TRBJ2-5,.,.,CASSLGHTERAETQYF,TGTGCCAGCAGCTTGGGGCATACGGAGAGGGCAGAGACCCAGTACTTC
TRBV19,TRBJ1-1,.,.,CASSIDLEGVGLTDTEAFF,TGTGCCAGTAGTATAGATCTGGAAGGGGTCGGACTGACGGACACTGAAGCTTTCTTT
TRBV4-3,TRBJ2-2,.,TRBD2,CASSQDVEREGGELFF,TGCGCCAGCAGCCAAGATGTGGAGCGGGAAGGCGGGGAGCTGTTTTTT
TRBV5-1,TRBJ1-3,.,.,CASSFLGSGNTIYF,TGCGCCAGCAGCTTTTTAGGGTCCGGAAACACCATATATTTT
TRBV13,TRBJ2-3,.,.,CASSLMVGEGTDTQYF,TGTGCCAGCAGCTTAATGGTGGGCGAGGGGACAGATACGCAGTATTTT
TRBV7-9,TRBJ2-5,.,.,CASSSGQPIQETQYF,TGTGCCAGCAGCTCAGGACAACCAATCCAAGAGACCCAGTACTTC
TRBV5-6,TRBJ2-7,once,.,CASSLAGREPYYEQYF,TGTGCCAGCAGCTTGGCCGGAAGGGAACCCTACTACGAGCAGTACTTC
TRBV9,TRBJ2-3,.,.,CASSAETGWDTQYF,TGTGCCAGCAGCGCAGAGACAGGTTGGGATACGCAGTATTTT
TRBV14,TRBJ2-1,.,TRBD2,CASSQMTGTSNNEQFF,TGTGCCAGCAGCCAGATGACCGGGACTAGTAACAATGAGCAGTTCTTC
TRBV4-1,TRBJ2-1,.,.,CASSQEPRGALTENEQFF,TGCGCCAGCAGCCAAGAGCCGAGGGGGGCACTGACCGAAAATGAGCAGTTCTTC
TRBV27,TRBJ1-5,.,.,CASSPNRVGQPQHF,TGTGCCAGCAGCCCTAACAGGGTGGGTCAGCCCCAGCATTTT
TRBV4-3,TRBJ1-2,.,.,CASSQDQRGGNYGYTF,TGCGCCAGCAGCCAAGATCAAAGAGGGGGAAACTATGGCTACACCTTC
TRBV21-1,TRBJ2-7,.,.,CASSKSNSASYEQYF,TGTGCCAGCAGCAAATCGAACAGTGCCTCCTACGAGCAGTACTTC
TRBV4-3,TRBJ2-7,.,TRBD1,CASSQAGQGKYYEQYF,TGCGCCAGCAGCCAAGCCGGACAGGGTAAATACTACGAGCAGTACTTC
TRBV4-1,TRBJ2-3,.,TRBD2,CASSQSTSGTLSTDTQYF,TGCGCCAGCAGCCAAAGCACTAGCGGCACACTTAGCACAGATACGCAGTATTTT
TRBV2,TRBJ1-2,.,.,CASKAGTAYGYTF,TGTGCCAGCAAAGCCGGGACCGCATATGGCTACACCTTC
TRBV15,TRBJ2-1,.,TRBD2,CATSSFRLAEDEQFF,TGTGCCACCAGCAGTTTTAGACTAGCGGAAGATGAGCAGTTCTTC
TRBV18,TRBJ1-2,.,.,CASSPGDRNYGYTF,TGTGCCAGCTCACCAGGCGACAGGAACTATGGCTACACCTTC
TRBV9,TRBJ1-2,.,TRBD1,CASNAGGADYGYTF,TGTGCCAGCAATGCAGGGGGCGCTGACTATGGCTACACCTTC
TRBV14,TRBJ2-1,.,TRBD2,CASSLLTSGRLDEQFF,TGTGCCAGCAGCCTTCTGACTAGCGGGAGGCTCGACGAGCAGTTCTTC
TRBV9,TRBJ2-7,.,TRBD1,CASSRRLGDRGPQSYEQYF,TGTGCCAGCAGTCGACGTCTGGGGGACAGGGGTCCCCAAAGCTACGAGCAGTACTTC
TRBV9,TRBJ2-3,.,TRBD2,CASSVASPLAGGLTLNTDTQYF,TGTGCCAGCAGCGTAGCCTCCCCCCTAGCGGGAGGGCTCACCCTTAACACAGATACGCAGTATTTT
TRBV27,TRBJ2-2,.,TRBD2,CASSFSGENTGELFF,TGTGCCAGCAGTTTTAGCGGGGAGAACACCGGGGAGCTGTTTTTT
TRBV7-2,TRBJ1-2,.,TRBD1,CASSPPTQGANGYTF,TGTGCCAGCAGCCCGCCTACCCAGGGGGCGAACGGCTACACCTTC
TRBV15,TRBJ2-5,.,.,CATSRSGETQYF,TGTGCCACCAGCAGGTCAGGGGAGACCCAGTACTTC
TRBV30,TRBJ2-3,.,TRBD1,CAWTGTGGPATQYF,TGTGCCTGGACCGGGACAGGGGGCCCTGCTACGCAGTATTTT